This T cell receptor (beta chain) was identified during a study of cytomegalovirus exposure and HLA in healthy donors. Points from the study as a whole: Indistinguishable V segments, including TRBV6-2 and TRBV6-3, were excluded.

Per germline, CDR1 SGHRS and CDR2 YFSETQ. V lost 3 bases and J lost 8; bases outside the gene matches: 9. The CDR3 runs 14 residues. The PCR used 60 Vbeta and 13 Jbeta primers. Method: immunoSEQ multiplex PCR; TCRdb's copy keeps in-frame clones and lacks some. The table records some 140,000 clones, approximately 80% of them present only once. A note on this clone: Its antigen is not known.

Samples came from healthy bone marrow donors. The receptor was isolated from a man aged 25 to 45 in good health and CMV-seropositive. The specimen was PBMCs. The chain recombines TRBV5-1 with TRBJ1-2; 8 bases fit TRBD1. CDR3: CASSSGQGTDGYTF. Here the CDR3 DNA reads TGCGCCAGCAGCTCCGGACAGGGAACGGACGGCTACACCTTC.